Listed below are T cell receptor beta chains from one sample, sequenced in a study of blood T cell repertoires in COVID-19. Profiling relied on immunoSEQ multiplex PCR, and the TCRdb table lists in-frame clones only, not all of them. The repertoire consists of roughly 59,000 clones, with over 75% occurring once and the leading ten covering roughly 10%. Sequencing input: peripheral blood. Receptor source: a human donor in a cohort sampled during active COVID-19. CDR3s include the opening cysteine and the closing phenylalanine or tryptophan. A D gene is named only where the DNA matches it firmly. Expanded clones are given a class, and other clones once, few, many or no size at all.

v_gene: TRBV5-1
d_gene: TRBD1
j_gene: TRBJ2-2
abundance: few
len: 14
CDR3aa: CASSRQGDTGELFF
CDR3nt: TGCGCCAGCAGCCGACAGGGAGACACCGGGGAGCTGTTTTTT

v_gene: TRBV9
d_gene: TRBD2
j_gene: TRBJ2-1
abundance: .
len: 15
CDR3aa: CASSVGLAGDHEQFF
CDR3nt: TGTGCCAGCAGCGTAGGTCTAGCGGGAGACCATGAGCAGTTCTTC

v_gene: TRBV6-2/TRBV6-3
d_gene: .
j_gene: TRBJ1-4
abundance: .
len: 15
CDR3aa: CASSPDGQGVEKLFF
CDR3nt: TGTGCCAGCAGCCCGGATGGCCAGGGTGTGGAAAAACTGTTTTTT

v_gene: TRBV28
d_gene: TRBD1
j_gene: TRBJ1-5
abundance: .
len: 14
CDR3aa: CASIRGQGSQPQHF
CDR3nt: TGTGCCAGCATACGGGGACAGGGTAGTCAGCCCCAGCATTTT

v_gene: TRBV19
d_gene: TRBD1
j_gene: TRBJ2-7
abundance: .
len: 12
CDR3aa: CASRDRYYEQYF
CDR3nt: TGTGCCAGTAGGGACAGGTACTACGAGCAGTACTTC

v_gene: TRBV11-2
d_gene: TRBD2
j_gene: TRBJ2-5
abundance: .
len: 18
CDR3aa: CASSLDLRLAGTQETQYF
CDR3nt: TGTGCCAGCAGCTTAGATCTTCGTCTAGCGGGCACTCAAGAGACCCAGTACTTC

v_gene: TRBV5-4
d_gene: .
j_gene: TRBJ2-1
abundance: .
len: 15
CDR3aa: CASSSSGHEYNEQFF
CDR3nt: TGTGCCAGCAGCAGCTCCGGTCACGAATACAATGAGCAGTTCTTC

v_gene: TRBV28
d_gene: TRBD2
j_gene: TRBJ2-2
abundance: once
len: 15
CDR3aa: CASSLSGSGTGELFF
CDR3nt: TGTGCCAGCAGTTTAAGCGGGAGCGGAACCGGGGAGCTGTTTTTT

v_gene: TRBV7-2
d_gene: .
j_gene: TRBJ1-6
abundance: .
len: 14
CDR3aa: CASSLAGLNSPLHF
CDR3nt: TGTGCCAGCAGCTTAGCTGGGCTAAATTCACCCCTCCACTTT

v_gene: TRBV5-1
d_gene: .
j_gene: TRBJ2-2
abundance: .
len: 15
CDR3aa: CASSLRQDAAGELFF
CDR3nt: TGCGCCAGCAGCTTAAGACAGGACGCCGCCGGGGAGCTGTTTTTT

v_gene: TRBV5-6
d_gene: TRBD2
j_gene: TRBJ2-5
abundance: .
len: 15
CDR3aa: CASSPLAGGQETQYF
CDR3nt: TGTGCCAGCAGCCCACTAGCGGGAGGCCAAGAGACCCAGTACTTC

v_gene: TRBV24-1
d_gene: TRBD2
j_gene: TRBJ2-3
abundance: .
len: 16
CDR3aa: CATSDSRLASTDTQYF
CDR3nt: TGTGCCACCAGTGATTCCCGACTAGCTTCCACAGATACGCAGTATTTT

v_gene: TRBV3-1/TRBV3-2
d_gene: .
j_gene: TRBJ2-1
abundance: .
len: 16
CDR3aa: CASSQETRDWINEQFF
CDR3nt: TGTGCCAGCAGCCAAGAAACGAGGGACTGGATCAATGAGCAGTTCTTC

v_gene: TRBV27
d_gene: .
j_gene: TRBJ1-1
abundance: .
len: 16
CDR3aa: CASSFLSRGSNTEAFF
CDR3nt: TGTGCCAGCAGTTTCCTGTCCAGGGGTTCGAACACTGAAGCTTTCTTT

v_gene: TRBV18
d_gene: TRBD1
j_gene: TRBJ1-5
abundance: .
len: 15
CDR3aa: CASSRTGDGNQPQHF
CDR3nt: TGTGCCAGCTCACGGACAGGGGACGGCAATCAGCCCCAGCATTTT

v_gene: TRBV11-3
d_gene: .
j_gene: TRBJ2-1
abundance: .
len: 11
CDR3aa: CASGEDNEQFF
CDR3nt: TGTGCCTCCGGAGAGGACAATGAGCAGTTCTTC

v_gene: TRBV7-2
d_gene: .
j_gene: TRBJ2-3
abundance: .
len: 15
CDR3aa: CASSVSGMGTDTQYF
CDR3nt: TGTGCCAGCAGCGTATCAGGGATGGGCACAGATACGCAGTATTTT

v_gene: TRBV28
d_gene: .
j_gene: TRBJ2-2
abundance: .
len: 14
CDR3aa: CASSLTYGTGELFF
CDR3nt: TGTGCCAGCAGTTTAACCTATGGTACCGGGGAGCTGTTTTTT

v_gene: TRBV24-1
d_gene: TRBD1
j_gene: TRBJ1-1
abundance: many
len: 17
CDR3aa: CATSDLGTGQVNTEAFF
CDR3nt: TGTGCCACCAGTGATTTGGGGACGGGACAGGTAAACACTGAAGCTTTCTTT

v_gene: TRBV27
d_gene: .
j_gene: TRBJ2-1
abundance: .
len: 16
CDR3aa: CASSLRGTSLFREQFF
CDR3nt: TGTGCCAGCAGTTTAAGGGGAACCTCCCTCTTTCGTGAGCAGTTCTTC

v_gene: TRBV6-4
d_gene: TRBD1
j_gene: TRBJ2-1
abundance: .
len: 14
CDR3aa: CASRFSQGANEQFF
CDR3nt: TGTGCCAGCAGATTTTCACAGGGGGCAAATGAGCAGTTCTTC

v_gene: TRBV4-2
d_gene: TRBD2
j_gene: TRBJ2-1
abundance: few
len: 15
CDR3aa: CASSPQRENYNEQFF
CDR3nt: TGTGCCAGCAGCCCCCAGCGGGAGAACTACAATGAGCAGTTCTTC

v_gene: TRBV4-3
d_gene: .
j_gene: TRBJ1-4
abundance: .
len: 16
CDR3aa: CASSQERATTNEKLFF
CDR3nt: TGCGCCAGCAGCCAAGAGAGGGCGACAACTAATGAAAAACTGTTTTTT

v_gene: TRBV10-2
d_gene: .
j_gene: TRBJ1-5
abundance: once
len: 14
CDR3aa: CASSNYRAGQPQHF
CDR3nt: TGCGCCAGCAGTAACTACAGGGCTGGCCAGCCCCAGCATTTT

v_gene: TRBV19
d_gene: .
j_gene: TRBJ2-4
abundance: .
len: 13
CDR3aa: CASSTPGINIQYF
CDR3nt: TGTGCCAGTAGCACTCCGGGAATAAACATTCAGTACTTC

v_gene: TRBV7-2
d_gene: TRBD1
j_gene: TRBJ1-2
abundance: few
len: 14
CDR3aa: CASSHDRGRAGYTF
CDR3nt: TGTGCCAGCAGCCATGACAGGGGGCGGGCTGGCTACACCTTC

v_gene: TRBV21-1
d_gene: .
j_gene: TRBJ1-2
abundance: .
len: 15
CDR3aa: CASSNPGQKTYGYTF
CDR3nt: TGTGCCAGCAGCAATCCGGGACAGAAAACTTATGGCTACACCTTC

v_gene: TRBV6-2/TRBV6-3
d_gene: .
j_gene: TRBJ2-3
abundance: .
len: 15
CDR3aa: CASSYLGTPTDTQYF
CDR3nt: TGTGCCAGCAGTTACCTCGGGACACCCACAGATACGCAGTATTTT

v_gene: TRBV4-1
d_gene: .
j_gene: TRBJ1-2
abundance: .
len: 14
CDR3aa: CASSPRVTGYGYTF
CDR3nt: TGCGCCAGCAGCCCCCGGGTCACGGGCTATGGCTACACCTTC

v_gene: TRBV3-1/TRBV3-2
d_gene: .
j_gene: TRBJ2-1
abundance: once
len: 12
CDR3aa: CASSRPRSEQFF
CDR3nt: TGTGCCAGCAGCCGGCCCCGCTCTGAGCAGTTCTTC

v_gene: TRBV28
d_gene: .
j_gene: TRBJ1-6
abundance: .
len: 16
CDR3aa: CASRFRVSSYNSPLHF
CDR3nt: TGTGCCAGCAGATTCAGGGTTAGCTCCTATAATTCACCCCTCCACTTT

v_gene: TRBV7-8
d_gene: .
j_gene: TRBJ1-2
abundance: few
len: 13
CDR3aa: CASSLGVQNGYTF
CDR3nt: TGTGCCAGCAGCTTAGGTGTGCAGAATGGCTACACCTTC

v_gene: TRBV5-1
d_gene: .
j_gene: TRBJ2-6
abundance: .
len: 15
CDR3aa: CASCLRDSGANVLTF
CDR3nt: TGCGCCAGCTGCCTCAGGGACTCTGGGGCCAACGTCCTGACTTTC

v_gene: TRBV7-2
d_gene: TRBD1
j_gene: TRBJ2-1
abundance: .
len: 16
CDR3aa: CASSPLVGTVGPQGFF
CDR3nt: TGTGCCAGCAGCCCACTCGTCGGGACAGTTGGCCCCCAGGGGTTCTTC

v_gene: TRBV28
d_gene: .
j_gene: TRBJ1-3
abundance: .
len: 16
CDR3aa: CASSRAKGGWGNTIYF
CDR3nt: TGTGCCAGCAGCCGGGCTAAGGGAGGATGGGGAAACACCATATATTTT

v_gene: TRBV4-1
d_gene: TRBD2
j_gene: TRBJ2-2
abundance: .
len: 17
CDR3aa: CASSALTSGKNTGELFF
CDR3nt: TGCGCCAGCAGCGCCCTGACTAGCGGGAAGAACACCGGGGAGCTGTTTTTT

v_gene: TRBV6-5
d_gene: TRBD1
j_gene: TRBJ1-6
abundance: .
len: 13
CDR3aa: CASTGTGDSPLHF
CDR3nt: TGTGCCAGCACCGGGACAGGGGATTCACCCCTCCACTTT

v_gene: TRBV14
d_gene: .
j_gene: TRBJ1-1
abundance: .
len: 14
CDR3aa: CASSPLGQNTEAFF
CDR3nt: TGTGCCAGCAGCCCCCTGGGACAGAACACTGAAGCTTTCTTT

v_gene: TRBV24-1
d_gene: TRBD1
j_gene: TRBJ1-1
abundance: .
len: 20
CDR3aa: CATSDLQPLLTRTGETEAFF
CDR3nt: TGTGCCACCAGTGATTTGCAACCGTTGCTCACCAGGACAGGGGAGACTGAAGCTTTCTTT

v_gene: TRBV3-1/TRBV3-2
d_gene: TRBD1
j_gene: TRBJ1-6
abundance: .
len: 15
CDR3aa: CASSQDWGQRSPLHF
CDR3nt: TGTGCCAGCAGCCAAGATTGGGGACAGAGATCACCCCTCCACTTT

v_gene: TRBV5-1
d_gene: .
j_gene: TRBJ2-5
abundance: few
len: 14
CDR3aa: CASSLFMTEETQYF
CDR3nt: TGCGCCAGCAGCTTGTTTATGACAGAGGAGACCCAGTACTTC

v_gene: TRBV4-1
d_gene: .
j_gene: TRBJ2-4
abundance: .
len: 17
CDR3aa: CASSQAHRVQAKNIQYF
CDR3nt: TGCGCCAGCAGCCAAGCGCACAGGGTCCAAGCCAAAAACATTCAGTACTTC

v_gene: TRBV19
d_gene: .
j_gene: TRBJ2-7
abundance: .
len: 13
CDR3aa: CASSTAGRNEQYF
CDR3nt: TGTGCCAGTAGTACGGCAGGGCGTAACGAGCAGTACTTC

v_gene: TRBV6-5
d_gene: .
j_gene: TRBJ2-5
abundance: .
len: 13
CDR3aa: CASSFAGEETQYF
CDR3nt: TGTGCCAGCAGTTTCGCAGGGGAAGAGACCCAGTACTTC

v_gene: TRBV7-9
d_gene: .
j_gene: TRBJ1-1
abundance: once
len: 13
CDR3aa: CASSRGLTLEAFF
CDR3nt: TGTGCCAGCAGCCGGGGGTTAACCTTAGAAGCTTTCTTT

v_gene: TRBV10-3
d_gene: TRBD1
j_gene: TRBJ2-3
abundance: .
len: 15
CDR3aa: CAISVMDRGPDTQYF
CDR3nt: TGTGCCATCAGTGTTATGGACAGGGGGCCAGATACGCAGTATTTT